This TCR beta chain was sequenced in a study of shared clonotypes between healthy human individuals. The method was immunoSEQ multiplex PCR; TCRdb's version includes in-frame clones alone and lacks a portion of them. In the table there are about 450,000 clones, 70% to 80% of which are singletons. This CDR3 region has 16 residues. After removal of 4 bases from V and 2 bases from J, the junction contained 7 bases not matched to a gene. The V gene's germline CDR1 is SGHNT and CDR2 YENEEA. This receptor was identified in a woman in her forties in good health. Some clones in this sample may be carry-over from other donors' samples. Sequences were obtained from PBMCs. The V and J genes are TRBV11-3 and TRBJ2-3, with TRBD2 matching 9 bases. The CDR3 sequence is CASSSGGGRATDTQYF. The CDR3 bases are TGTGCCAGCAGCTCTGGAGGCGGGAGGGCCACAGATACGCAGTATTTT. Based on the CDR3 plus reference TRBV11-3 and TRBJ2-3, the full variable domain is EAGVVQSPRYKIIEKKQPVAFWCNPISGHNTLYWYLQNLGQGPELLIRYENEEAVDDSQLPKDRFSAERLKGVDSTLKIQPAELGDSAVYLCASSSGGGRATDTQYFGPGTRLTVL.